The 4 T cell receptor beta chains below all came from one sample that was sequenced in a study of blood T cell repertoires in COVID-19. Profiling relied on immunoSEQ multiplex PCR, and the TCRdb table lists in-frame clones only, not all of them. Of under 85,000 clones detected, 85% appear once; the ten largest clones hold over 4.5%. Sequences were obtained from peripheral blood. The receptor set was obtained from a man older than 75 with acute or convalescent COVID-19.

CDR3 sequence (DNA): TGTGCCAGCCGCGGCGGGGGGTATGGCGAGCAGTACTTC. It is translated as CASRGGGYGEQYF. The V and J genes are TRBV6-5 and TRBJ2-7; 8 nucleotides agree with TRBD2. CDR3 length: 13 amino acids. V lost 8 bases and J lost 6; bases outside the gene matches: 9. Germline V gene lookup returns CDR1 MNHEY and CDR2 SVGAGI.

V gene TRBV7-9 combines with J gene TRBJ2-5; D call uncertain. CDR3 length equals 13 residues. Trimming took off 2 bases at V and 3 bases at J, with 7 bases between the two ends. Germline V gives CDR1 SEHNR, CDR2 FQNEAQ (reference sequence). CDR3 bases: TGTGCCAGCAGCTTATGGCAGGAAGAGACCCAGTACTTC. It encodes CASSLWQEETQYF.

This chain links TRBV2 with TRBJ2-2, with 10 bases aligning to TRBD1. Germline assignment: CDR1 SNHLY and CDR2 FYNNEI. The CDR3 is 15 residues long. V lost 6 bases and J lost 2; bases outside the gene matches: 3. DNA of the CDR3: TGTGCCAGCAGGGGACAGGGGCGTAACACCGGGGAGCTGTTTTTT. As protein: CASRGQGRNTGELFF.

The chain carries TRBV5-1 and TRBJ2-3; 13 positions match TRBD2. Germline values: CDR1 SGHRS, CDR2 YFSETQ. The CDR3 is 15 residues long. V dropped 4 bases and J dropped 5; count of bases not matched to a gene: 4. The CDR3, as DNA: TGCGCCAGCAGCCGTGGGACTAGCGGGGAAGATACGCAGTATTTT. Translating it yields CASSRGTSGEDTQYF.